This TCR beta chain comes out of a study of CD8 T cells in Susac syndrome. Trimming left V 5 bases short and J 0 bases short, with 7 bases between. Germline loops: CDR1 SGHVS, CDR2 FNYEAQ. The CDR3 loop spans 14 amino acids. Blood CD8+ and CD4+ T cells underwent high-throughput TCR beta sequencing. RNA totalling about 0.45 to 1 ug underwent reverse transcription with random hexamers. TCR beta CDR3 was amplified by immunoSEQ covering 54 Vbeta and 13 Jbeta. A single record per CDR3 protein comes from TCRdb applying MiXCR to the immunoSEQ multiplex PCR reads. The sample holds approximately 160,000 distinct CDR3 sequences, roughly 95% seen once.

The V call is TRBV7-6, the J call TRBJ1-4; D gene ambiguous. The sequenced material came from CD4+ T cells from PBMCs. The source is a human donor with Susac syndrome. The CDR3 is CASSQSATNEKLFF. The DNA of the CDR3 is TGTGCCAGCAGCCAGTCAGCAACTAATGAAAAACTGTTTTTT.